This T cell receptor beta chain originates from a study of blood T cell repertoires in COVID-19. About the research overall: COVID-19 samples, acute and convalescent, were from the United States, Italy and Spain. Sources were T cells, B-cell-depleted T cells, or PBMCs; the material itself was cDNA or gDNA.

In the study's own analysis: By means of reference gene primer amplification, nucleated cell counts were estimated. TCRdb's table, derived via immunoSEQ multiplex PCR, lists solely in-frame clones and lacks some. V and J calls and clone size are given by that table; D and trimming were obtained from the DNA. The sample yields some 83,000 clones, over 70% seen once. With 2 bases clipped from V and 4 bases from J, the junction kept 6 bases outside the gene matches. CDR1 and CDR2 from the germline V gene are SGHDT and YYEEEE. The length of the CDR3 is 15 residues. The chain combines TRBV5-6 with TRBJ2-3; 8 positions match TRBD1. The sequence was obtained from a man aged 50 to 59 with acute or convalescent COVID-19. The sample was peripheral blood. For the CDR3, the DNA is TGTGCCAGCAGCTTAAATTCAGGGGGCGCAGATACGCAGTATTTT. It translates to CASSLNSGGADTQYF.